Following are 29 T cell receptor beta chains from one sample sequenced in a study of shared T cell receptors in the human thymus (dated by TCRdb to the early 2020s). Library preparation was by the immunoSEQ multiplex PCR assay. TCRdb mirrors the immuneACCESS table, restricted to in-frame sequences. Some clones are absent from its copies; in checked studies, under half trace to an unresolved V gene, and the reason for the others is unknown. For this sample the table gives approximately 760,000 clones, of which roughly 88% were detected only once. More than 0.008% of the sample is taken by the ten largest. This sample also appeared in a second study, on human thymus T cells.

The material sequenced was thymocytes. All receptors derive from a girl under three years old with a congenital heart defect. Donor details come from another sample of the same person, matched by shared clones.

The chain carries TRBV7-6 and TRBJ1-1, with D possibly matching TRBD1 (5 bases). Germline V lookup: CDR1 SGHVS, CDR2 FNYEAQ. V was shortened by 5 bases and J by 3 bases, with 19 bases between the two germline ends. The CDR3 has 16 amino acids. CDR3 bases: TGTGCCAGCAGCCACGGGACTTCCCCGCTGGACACTGAAGCTTTCTTT. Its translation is CASSHGTSPLDTEAFF. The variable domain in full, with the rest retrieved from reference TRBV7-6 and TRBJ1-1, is GAGVSQSPRYKVTKRGQDVALRCDPISGHVSLYWYRQALGQGPEFLTYFNYEAQQDKSGLPNDRFSAERPEGSISTLTIQRTEQRDSAMYRCASSHGTSPLDTEAFFGQGTRLTVV.

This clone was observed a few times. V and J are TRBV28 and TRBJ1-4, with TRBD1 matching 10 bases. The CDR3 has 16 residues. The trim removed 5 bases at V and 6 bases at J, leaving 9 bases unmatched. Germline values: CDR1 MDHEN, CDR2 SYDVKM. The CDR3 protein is CASSPPPTGGYEKLFF. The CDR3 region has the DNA TGTGCCAGCAGTCCCCCCCCGACAGGGGGCTATGAAAAACTGTTTTTT.

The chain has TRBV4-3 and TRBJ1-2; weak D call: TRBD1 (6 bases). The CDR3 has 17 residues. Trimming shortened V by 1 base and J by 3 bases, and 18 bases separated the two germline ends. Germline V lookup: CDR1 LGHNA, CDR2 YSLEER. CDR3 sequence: CASSQGGGPGADYGYTF. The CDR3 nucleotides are TGCGCCAGCAGCCAAGGGGGAGGGCCGGGGGCGGACTATGGCTACACCTTC.

CDR3: CASSLEAPPGQGAPRGGYTF. The CDR3 DNA follows: TGTGCCAGCAGCTTAGAAGCACCCCCGGGACAGGGGGCGCCCCGGGGAGGCTACACCTTC. This chain links TRBV11-2 with TRBJ1-2; 12 bases match TRBD1. The CDR3 has 20 residues. The V and J ends lost 0 bases and 8 bases, in that order; junction bases with no gene match: 19. From germline, CDR1 is SGHAT and CDR2 FQNNGV.

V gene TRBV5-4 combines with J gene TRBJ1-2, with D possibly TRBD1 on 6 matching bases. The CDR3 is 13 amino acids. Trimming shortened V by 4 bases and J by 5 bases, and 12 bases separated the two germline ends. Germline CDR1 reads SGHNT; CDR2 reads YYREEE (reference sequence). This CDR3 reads CASSVNRVYGYTF. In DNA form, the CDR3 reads TGTGCCAGCAGCGTTAACAGGGTTTATGGCTACACCTTC.

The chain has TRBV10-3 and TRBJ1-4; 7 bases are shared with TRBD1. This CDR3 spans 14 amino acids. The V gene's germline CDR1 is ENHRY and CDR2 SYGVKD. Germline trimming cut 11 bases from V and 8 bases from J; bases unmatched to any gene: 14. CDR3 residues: CACRGEGAKEKLFF. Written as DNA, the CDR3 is TGTGCCTGCCGTGGAGAGGGGGCGAAAGAAAAACTGTTTTTT.

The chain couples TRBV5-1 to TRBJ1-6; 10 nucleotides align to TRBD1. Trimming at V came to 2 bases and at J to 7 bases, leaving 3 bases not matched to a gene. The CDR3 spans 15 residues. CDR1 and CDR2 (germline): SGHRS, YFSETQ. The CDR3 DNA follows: TGCGCCAGCAGCTTCACGGACAGGGGGAATTCACCCCTCCACTTT. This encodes CASSFTDRGNSPLHF.

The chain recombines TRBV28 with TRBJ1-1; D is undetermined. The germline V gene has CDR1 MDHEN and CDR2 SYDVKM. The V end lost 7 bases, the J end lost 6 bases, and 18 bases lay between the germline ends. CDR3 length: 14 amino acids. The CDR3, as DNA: TGTGCCAGCACCATCCCCCCCTCGACACCTGAAGCTTTCTTT. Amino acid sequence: CASTIPPSTPEAFF.

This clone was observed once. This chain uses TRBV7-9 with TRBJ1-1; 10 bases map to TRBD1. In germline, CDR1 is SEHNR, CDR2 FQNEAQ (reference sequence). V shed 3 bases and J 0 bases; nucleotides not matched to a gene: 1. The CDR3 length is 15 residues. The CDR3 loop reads CASSFGTGVNTEAFF. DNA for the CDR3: TGTGCCAGCAGCTTTGGGACAGGGGTGAACACTGAAGCTTTCTTT. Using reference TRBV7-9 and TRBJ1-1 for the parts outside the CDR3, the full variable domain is DTGVSQNPRHKITKRGQNVTFRCDPISEHNRLYWYRQTLGQGPEFLTYFQNEAQLEKSRLLSDRFSAERPKGSFSTLEIQRTEQGDSAMYLCASSFGTGVNTEAFFGQGTRLTVV.

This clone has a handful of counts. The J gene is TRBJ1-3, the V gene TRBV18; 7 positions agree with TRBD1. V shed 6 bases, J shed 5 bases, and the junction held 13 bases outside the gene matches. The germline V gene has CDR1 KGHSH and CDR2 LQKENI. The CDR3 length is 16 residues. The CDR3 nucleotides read TGTGCCAGCTCTGCACTACGCCGGGACAGCAGAAACACCATATATTTT. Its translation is CASSALRRDSRNTIYF. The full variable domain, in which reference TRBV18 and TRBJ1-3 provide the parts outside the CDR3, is NAGVMQNPRHLVRRRGQEARLRCSPMKGHSHVYWYRQLPEEGLKFMVYLQKENIIDESGMPKERFSAEFPKEGPSILRIQQVVRGDSAAYFCASSALRRDSRNTIYFGEGSWLTVV.

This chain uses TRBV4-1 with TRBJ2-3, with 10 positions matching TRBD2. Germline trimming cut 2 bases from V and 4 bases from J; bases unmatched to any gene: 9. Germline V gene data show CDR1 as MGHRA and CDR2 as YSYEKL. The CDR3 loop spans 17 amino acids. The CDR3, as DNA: TGCGCCAGCAGCCAACTGCGTAGCGGGGGGTTTCCAGATACGCAGTATTTT. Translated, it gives CASSQLRSGGFPDTQYF.

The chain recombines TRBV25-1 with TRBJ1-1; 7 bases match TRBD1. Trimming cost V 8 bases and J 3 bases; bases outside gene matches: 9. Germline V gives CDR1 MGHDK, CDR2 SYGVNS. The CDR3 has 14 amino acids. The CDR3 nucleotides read TGTGCCAGCCGGCCGGTTACAGGGGACACTGAAGCTTTCTTT. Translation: CASRPVTGDTEAFF.

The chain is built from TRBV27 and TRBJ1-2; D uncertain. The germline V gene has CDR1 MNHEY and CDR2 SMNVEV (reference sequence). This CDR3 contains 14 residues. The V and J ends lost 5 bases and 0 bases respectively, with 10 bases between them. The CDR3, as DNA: TGTGCCAGCAGTGACCGGGTAGCTAACTATGGCTACACCTTC. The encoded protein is CASSDRVANYGYTF.

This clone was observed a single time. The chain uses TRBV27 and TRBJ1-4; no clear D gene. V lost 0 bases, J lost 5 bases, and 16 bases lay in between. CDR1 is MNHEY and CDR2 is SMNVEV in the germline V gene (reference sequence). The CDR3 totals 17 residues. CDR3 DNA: TGTGCCAGCAGTTTATCCCCAGACTCCTTCGGCAATGAAAAACTGTTTTTT. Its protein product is CASSLSPDSFGNEKLFF.

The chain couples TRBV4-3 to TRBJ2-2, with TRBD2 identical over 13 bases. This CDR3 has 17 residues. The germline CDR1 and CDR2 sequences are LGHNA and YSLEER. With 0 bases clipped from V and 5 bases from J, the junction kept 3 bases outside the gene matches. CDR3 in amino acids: CASSQDGTSGDTGELFF. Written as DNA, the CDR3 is TGCGCCAGCAGCCAAGACGGGACTAGCGGGGATACCGGGGAGCTGTTTTTT.

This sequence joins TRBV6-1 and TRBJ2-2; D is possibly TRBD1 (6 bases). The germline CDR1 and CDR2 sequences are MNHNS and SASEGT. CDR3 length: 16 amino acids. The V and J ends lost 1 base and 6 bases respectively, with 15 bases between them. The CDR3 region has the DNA TGTGCCAGCAGTGAAGGCCGACAGGACGAACCCGGGGAGCTGTTTTTT. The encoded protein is CASSEGRQDEPGELFF.

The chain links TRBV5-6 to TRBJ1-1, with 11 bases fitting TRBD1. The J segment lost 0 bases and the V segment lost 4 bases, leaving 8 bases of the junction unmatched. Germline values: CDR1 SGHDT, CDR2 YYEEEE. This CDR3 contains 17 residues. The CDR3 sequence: CASSPRTGGPLNTEAFF. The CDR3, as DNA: TGTGCCAGCAGCCCGAGGACAGGGGGCCCTTTGAACACTGAAGCTTTCTTT.

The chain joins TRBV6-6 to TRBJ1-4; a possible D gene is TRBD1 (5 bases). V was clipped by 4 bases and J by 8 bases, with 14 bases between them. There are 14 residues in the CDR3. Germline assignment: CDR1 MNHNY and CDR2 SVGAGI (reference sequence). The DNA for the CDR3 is TGTGCCAGCAGTTTGAAGACAGTCGGCGAAAAACTGTTTTTT. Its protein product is CASSLKTVGEKLFF.

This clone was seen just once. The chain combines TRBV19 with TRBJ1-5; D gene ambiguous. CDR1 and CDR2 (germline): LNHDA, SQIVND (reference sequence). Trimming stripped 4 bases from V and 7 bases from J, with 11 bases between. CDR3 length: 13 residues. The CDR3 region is CASSKPPVQPQHF. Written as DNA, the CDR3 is TGTGCCAGTAGTAAGCCGCCGGTCCAGCCCCAGCATTTT.

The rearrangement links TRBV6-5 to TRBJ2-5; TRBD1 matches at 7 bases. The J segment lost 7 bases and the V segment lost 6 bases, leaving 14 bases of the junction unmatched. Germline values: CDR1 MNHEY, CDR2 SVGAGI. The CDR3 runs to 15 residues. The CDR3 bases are TGTGCCAGCAGCCTAGACCGGACAGGTCCAGGGACCCAGTACTTC. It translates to CASSLDRTGPGTQYF.

The CDR3 DNA reads TGTGCCAGCAGTTCCCACACCCGGCCGGACAGTGACTACGAGCAGTACTTC. It yields the protein CASSSHTRPDSDYEQYF. This chain links TRBV27 with TRBJ2-7; possibly TRBD1 for D (6 bases). V was trimmed by 4 bases and J by 3 bases, leaving 22 bases between them. The CDR3 covers 17 residues. Germline CDR1 reads MNHEY; CDR2 reads SMNVEV (reference sequence).

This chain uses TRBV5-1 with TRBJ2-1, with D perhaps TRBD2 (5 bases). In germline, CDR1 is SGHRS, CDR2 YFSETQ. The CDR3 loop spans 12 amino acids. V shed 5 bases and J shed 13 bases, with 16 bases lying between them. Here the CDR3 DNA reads TGCGCCAGCAGACTAGACATGGGCCCCCAGTTCTTC. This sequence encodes CASRLDMGPQFF.

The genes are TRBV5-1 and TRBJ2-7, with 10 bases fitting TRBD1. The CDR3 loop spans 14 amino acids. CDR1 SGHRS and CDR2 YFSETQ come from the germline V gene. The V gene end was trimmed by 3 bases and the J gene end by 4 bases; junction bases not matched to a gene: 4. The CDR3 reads CASSSWGQGYEQYF. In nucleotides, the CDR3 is TGCGCCAGCAGCTCCTGGGGACAGGGGTACGAGCAGTACTTC. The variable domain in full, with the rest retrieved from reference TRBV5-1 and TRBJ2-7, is KAGVTQTPRYLIKTRGQQVTLSCSPISGHRSVSWYQQTPGQGLQFLFEYFSETQRNKGNFPGRFSGRQFSNSRSEMNVSTLELGDSALYLCASSSWGQGYEQYFGPGTRLTVT.

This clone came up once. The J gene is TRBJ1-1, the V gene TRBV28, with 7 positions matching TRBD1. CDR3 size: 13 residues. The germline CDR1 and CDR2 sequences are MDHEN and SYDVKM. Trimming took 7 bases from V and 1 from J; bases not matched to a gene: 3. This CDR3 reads CASKGASNTEAFF. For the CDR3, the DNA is TGTGCCAGCAAGGGGGCATCGAACACTGAAGCTTTCTTT.

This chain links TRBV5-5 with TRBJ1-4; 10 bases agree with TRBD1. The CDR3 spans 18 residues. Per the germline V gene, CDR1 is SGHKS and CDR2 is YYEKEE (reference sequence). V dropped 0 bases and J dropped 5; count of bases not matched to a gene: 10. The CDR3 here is CASSLATRRTGGNEKLFF. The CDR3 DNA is TGTGCCAGCAGCTTGGCCACTCGGCGGACAGGGGGGAATGAAAAACTGTTTTTT.

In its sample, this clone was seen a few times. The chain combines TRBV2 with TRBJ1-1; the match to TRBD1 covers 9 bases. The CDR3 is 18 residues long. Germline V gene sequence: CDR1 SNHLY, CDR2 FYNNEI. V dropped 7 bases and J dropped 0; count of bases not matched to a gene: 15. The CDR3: CASKLKTGGEELNTEAFF. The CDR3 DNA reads TGTGCCAGCAAGCTAAAAACAGGGGGCGAAGAGTTGAACACTGAAGCTTTCTTT.

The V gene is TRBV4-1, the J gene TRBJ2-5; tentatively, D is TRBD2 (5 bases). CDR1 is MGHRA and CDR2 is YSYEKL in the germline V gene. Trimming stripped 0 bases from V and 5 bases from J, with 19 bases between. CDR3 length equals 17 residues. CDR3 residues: CASSQDWRVAGEETQYF. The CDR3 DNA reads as TGCGCCAGCAGCCAAGATTGGAGAGTAGCCGGGGAGGAGACCCAGTACTTC.

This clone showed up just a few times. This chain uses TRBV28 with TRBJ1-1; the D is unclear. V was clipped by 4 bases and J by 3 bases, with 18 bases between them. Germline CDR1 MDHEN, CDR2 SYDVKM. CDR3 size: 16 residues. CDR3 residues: CASSSGEREGYTEAFF. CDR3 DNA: TGTGCCAGCAGTTCCGGGGAGAGGGAAGGATACACTGAAGCTTTCTTT.

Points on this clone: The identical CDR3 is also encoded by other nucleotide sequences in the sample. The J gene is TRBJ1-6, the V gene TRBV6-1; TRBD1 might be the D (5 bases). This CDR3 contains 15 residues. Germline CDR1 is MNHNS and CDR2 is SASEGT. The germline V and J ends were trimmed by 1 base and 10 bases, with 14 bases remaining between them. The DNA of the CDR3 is TGTGCCAGCAGTGAAGGGTGGGGTCGGGGGTCACCCCTCCACTTT. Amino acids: CASSEGWGRGSPLHF.